One and the same sample provided the 30 T cell receptor beta chains below, sequenced in a study of blood T cell repertoires in COVID-19. Repertoires were generated with immunoSEQ multiplex PCR, while TCRdb's copy carries only in-frame clones and drops some. The sample yields 120,000 to 150,000 clones, about 83% seen once. The specimen sequenced was peripheral blood. The source is a woman in her forties or fifties with active or convalescent COVID-19.

The chain joins TRBV5-1 to TRBJ2-2; D is possibly TRBD2 (6 bases). The germline V gene encodes CDR1 SGHRS and CDR2 YFSETQ. V dropped 7 bases and J dropped 0 bases, with 10 bases sitting between them. CDR3 length equals 14 residues. The CDR3 loop is CASWRETNTGELFF. CDR3 nucleotides: TGCGCCAGCTGGAGGGAAACGAACACCGGGGAGCTGTTTTTT.

V and J are TRBV5-1 and TRBJ2-5; a weak D match, TRBD2 (6 bases). This CDR3 region has 13 residues. V was shortened by 4 bases and J by 0 bases, with 7 bases between the two germline ends. Germline CDR1 and CDR2: SGHRS and YFSETQ. CDR3 region: CASSPGDQETQYF. The CDR3, as DNA: TGCGCCAGCAGCCCGGGGGACCAAGAGACCCAGTACTTC.

The chain combines TRBV7-2 with TRBJ2-4, with 14 bases lining up with TRBD2. The CDR3 is made up of 19 amino acids. CDR1 SGHTA and CDR2 FQGNSA come from the germline V gene. J was trimmed by 3 bases and V by 5 bases; bases with no gene match: 12. The CDR3 bases are TGTGCCAGCAGCGCCCCGACTAGCGGGGGGGCTGACGACAAAAACATTCAGTACTTC. This gives the protein CASSAPTSGGADDKNIQYF. Filled out from reference TRBV7-2 and TRBJ2-4, the complete variable domain reads GAGVSQSPSNKVTEKGKDVELRCDPISGHTALYWYRQSLGQGLEFLIYFQGNSAPDKSGLPSDRFSAERTGGSVSTLTIQRTQQEDSAVYLCASSAPTSGGADDKNIQYFGAGTRLSVL.

A note on this clone: A junction boundary mismatches the germline segment, possibly from a read error. The chain couples TRBV3-1 (or the pseudogene TRBV3-2) to TRBJ2-1; 9 bases are shared with TRBD2. The CDR3 runs 13 residues. Germline CDR1 is LGHDT and CDR2 is YNNKEL (reference sequence). DNA of the CDR3: TGTGCCAGCAGCCCCCGAGGCGGGGGGGCCCTGATCTTC. Amino acid sequence: CASSPRGGGALIF.

The chain employs TRBV28 and TRBJ2-5; D possibly corresponds to TRBD2 (5 bases). CDR1 and CDR2 from the germline V gene are MDHEN and SYDVKM. The CDR3 sequence is 14 residues long. Between the trimmed V and J ends, which lost 4 bases and 5 bases, there was a span of 14 bases. Here the CDR3 DNA reads TGTGCCAGCAGTTCCCCTACGGGATTGGAGACCCAGTACTTC. This sequence encodes CASSSPTGLETQYF.

The rearrangement uses TRBV30 and TRBJ2-2; D gene uncertain. The CDR3 is 11 residues long. Germline values: CDR1 GTSNPN, CDR2 SVGIG (reference sequence). V gave up 2 bases and J gave up 8 bases, with 6 bases separating them. The CDR3 DNA reads as TGTGCCTGGAGTACTCTAGGGGAGCTGTTTTTT. Translated: CAWSTLGELFF.

The V call is TRBV18, the J call TRBJ2-7; D gene unclear. This CDR3 is built from 14 residues. V lost 3 bases and J 2 bases, leaving 11 bases between the germline ends. In germline, CDR1 is KGHSH, CDR2 LQKENI. The CDR3 protein is CASSPESTPYEQYF. Written as DNA, the CDR3 is TGTGCCAGCTCACCGGAGTCGACCCCCTACGAGCAGTACTTC.

The chain carries TRBV19 and TRBJ2-5, with TRBD1 matching over 9 bases. Trimming at V came to 5 bases and at J to 5 bases, leaving 9 bases not matched to a gene. Germline V lookup: CDR1 LNHDA, CDR2 SQIVND (reference sequence). The CDR3 has 15 residues. The DNA of the CDR3 is TGTGCCAGTAGTGCCTACAGGGGGCCAGGGGAGACCCAGTACTTC. This gives the protein CASSAYRGPGETQYF.

V gene TRBV7-2 combines with J gene TRBJ1-5; possibly TRBD1 for D (5 bases). Germline-derived CDR1 and CDR2 are SGHTA and FQGNSA. The CDR3 covers 15 residues. Trimming left V 7 bases short and J 0 bases short, with 13 bases between. The DNA for the CDR3 is TGTGCCAGCAACACTGACAGTTATAGCAATCAGCCCCAGCATTTT. This codes for CASNTDSYSNQPQHF.

The chain couples TRBV9 to TRBJ2-3; D is possibly TRBD2 (5 bases). The CDR3 totals 16 residues. The V and J ends lost 0 bases and 2 bases respectively, with 13 bases between them. Per the germline V gene, CDR1 is SGDLS and CDR2 is YYNGEE. CDR3 in DNA: TGTGCCAGCAGCGTAGGAACTAGTCCGGTCACAGATACGCAGTATTTT. This translates into CASSVGTSPVTDTQYF. The entire variable domain, with the rest obtained from reference TRBV9 and TRBJ2-3, is as follows: DSGVTQTPKHLITATGQRVTLRCSPRSGDLSVYWYQQSLDQGLQFLIQYYNGEERAKGNILERFSAQQFPDLHSELNLSSLELGDSALYFCASSVGTSPVTDTQYFGPGTRLTVL.

The count of this clone is one. The rearrangement links TRBV5-6 to TRBJ1-1; perhaps TRBD1 as D (5 bases). The V gene lost 4 bases and the J gene lost 1 base, with 14 bases spanning the gap. Germline lookup yields CDR1 SGHDT and CDR2 YYEEEE. This CDR3 spans 15 amino acids. The CDR3 region is CASSPREGWNTEAFF. DNA for the CDR3: TGTGCCAGCAGCCCTCGGGAGGGGTGGAACACTGAAGCTTTCTTT.

The CDR3 DNA reads as TGTGCCAGCAGCTTAGGCGGGAGAGGCAATGAGCAGTTCTTC. Protein: CASSLGGRGNEQFF. The gene calls are TRBV7-6 and TRBJ2-1, with 7 bases identical to TRBD2. Trimming cost V 1 base and J 6 bases; bases outside gene matches: 3. Germline lookup yields CDR1 SGHVS and CDR2 FNYEAQ. The CDR3 length is 14 residues. Full variable domain (outside the CDR3, taken from reference TRBV7-6 and TRBJ2-1): GAGVSQSPRYKVTKRGQDVALRCDPISGHVSLYWYRQALGQGPEFLTYFNYEAQQDKSGLPNDRFSAERPEGSISTLTIQRTEQRDSAMYRCASSLGGRGNEQFFGPGTRLTVL.

This chain connects TRBV7-3 to TRBJ2-1; TRBD2 matches 8 bases. The CDR3 contains 15 residues. Germline V gene data show CDR1 as SGHTA and CDR2 as FQGTGA. The trim removed 2 bases at V and 3 bases at J, leaving 3 bases unmatched. The CDR3 is CASSLQGTSYNEQFF. The CDR3, as DNA: TGTGCCAGCAGCTTACAAGGGACTAGCTACAATGAGCAGTTCTTC. The full variable domain, with the rest looked up from reference TRBV7-3 and TRBJ2-1, is GAGVSQTPSNKVTEKGKYVELRCDPISGHTALYWYRQSLGQGPEFLIYFQGTGAADDSGLPNDRFFAVRPEGSVSTLKIQRTERGDSAVYLCASSLQGTSYNEQFFGPGTRLTVL.

This clone appeared a single time. This chain links TRBV7-9 with TRBJ2-1; 9 positions agree with TRBD2. Germline V gives CDR1 SEHNR, CDR2 FQNEAQ (reference sequence). The CDR3 spans 17 residues. Trimming at V came to 5 bases and at J to 4 bases, leaving 12 bases not matched to a gene. CDR3 DNA sequence: TGTGCCAGCAGCGAGACTAGCGGATCTAACTCTTACAATGAGCAGTTCTTC. Protein sequence: CASSETSGSNSYNEQFF.

Notes on this clone: The sample contains more than one DNA sequence encoding this CDR3. The CDR3 spells CSVSAGNTIYF. For the CDR3, the DNA is TGCAGCGTTTCTGCTGGAAACACCATATATTTT. The rearrangement uses TRBV29-1 and TRBJ1-3; D uncertain. Trimming removed 5 bases from V and 2 bases from J, with 4 bases in between. The CDR3 has 11 amino acids. Per the germline V gene, CDR1 is SQVTM and CDR2 is ANQGSEA.

J is TRBJ2-5 and V is TRBV12-5, with D possibly matching TRBD1 (8 bases). The CDR3 extends over 15 amino acids. Germline V gene lookup returns CDR1 LGHNT and CDR2 FRNRAP. With 4 bases removed from V and 5 bases from J, the gap between germline ends came to 17 bases. DNA for the CDR3: TGTGCTAGTGGTTCCACAGGGGGAGCGGGGGAGACCCAGTACTTC. This encodes CASGSTGGAGETQYF.

The chain couples TRBV25-1 to TRBJ2-1; the match to TRBD2 covers 10 bases. The CDR3 has 17 residues. In germline, CDR1 is MGHDK, CDR2 SYGVNS. V dropped 7 bases and J dropped 1; count of bases not matched to a gene: 10. The CDR3, as DNA: TGTGCCAGCAATACCGGGCTAGCGGGAGAATCCTACAATGAGCAGTTCTTC. It is translated as CASNTGLAGESYNEQFF.

In the case of this clone: Compared with germline, one end of the junction differs, possibly owing to a read error. The chain uses TRBV5-1 and TRBJ2-7; TRBD2 agrees at 11 bases. From germline, CDR1 is SGHRS and CDR2 YFSETQ. The CDR3 consists of 15 residues. The CDR3 region has the DNA TGCGCCAGCAGCTCGGGACTAGCGGCCTCCTTCGAGCAGTACTTC. Translating gives CASSSGLAASFEQYF.

V and J are TRBV29-1 and TRBJ1-2; 8 bases fit TRBD1. The CDR3 is 14 residues long. J gave up 4 bases and V 0 bases, and 4 bases lay outside the gene matches. The germline gives CDR1 SQVTM, CDR2 ANQGSEA. CDR3 sequence reads: CSVEDRDRTYGYTF. The CDR3 bases are TGCAGCGTTGAAGATCGGGACAGGACCTATGGCTACACCTTC.

The chain is built from TRBV12-3 or TRBV12-4 and TRBJ2-1, with D possibly matching TRBD1 (5 bases). The CDR3 totals 12 residues. V lost 5 bases and J lost 8, with 10 bases in between. CDR3: CASSQGVDEQFF. CDR3 DNA: TGTGCCAGCAGTCAGGGTGTGGATGAGCAGTTCTTC.

V and J are TRBV30 and TRBJ2-1, with D unclear. V was clipped by 1 base and J by 10 bases, with 8 bases between them. CDR1 GTSNPN and CDR2 SVGIG come from the germline V gene (reference sequence). The CDR3 sequence is 11 residues long. The CDR3 is CAWSAAGEQFF. The DNA of the CDR3 is TGTGCCTGGAGTGCCGCCGGGGAGCAGTTCTTC.

This rearrangement joins TRBV7-9 to TRBJ2-5, with a tentative D call TRBD2 (5 bases). Trimming shortened V by 10 bases and J by 2 bases, and 20 bases separated the two germline ends. The CDR3 contains 15 residues. Germline lookup yields CDR1 SEHNR and CDR2 FQNEAQ (reference sequence). DNA of the CDR3: TGTGCCACCAAGAGACGGGATGACAATCAAGAGACCCAGTACTTC. This encodes CATKRRDDNQETQYF.

The V call is TRBV7-2, the J call TRBJ2-7; D gene uncertain. Germline CDR1 and CDR2: SGHTA and FQGNSA. V was shortened by 3 bases and J by 1 base, with 7 bases between the two germline ends. CDR3 length: 13 residues. DNA for the CDR3: TGTGCCAGCAGCTTTCGAGATTCCTACGAGCAGTACTTC. This gives the protein CASSFRDSYEQYF.

The chain has TRBV7-3 and TRBJ1-1; D perhaps matches TRBD1 (6 bases). Trimming took 5 bases from V and 1 from J, leaving 8 bases between them. Germline V gives CDR1 SGHTA, CDR2 FQGTGA. CDR3 length: 13 amino acids. The CDR3 here is CASSRQENTEAFF. The CDR3 DNA follows: TGTGCCAGCAGCCGACAGGAGAACACTGAAGCTTTCTTT. Drawing the rest from reference TRBV7-3 and TRBJ1-1, the complete variable domain is GAGVSQTPSNKVTEKGKYVELRCDPISGHTALYWYRQSLGQGPEFLIYFQGTGAADDSGLPNDRFFAVRPEGSVSTLKIQRTERGDSAVYLCASSRQENTEAFFGQGTRLTVV.

The V gene is TRBV12-3 or TRBV12-4, the J gene TRBJ1-2; the D gene is possibly TRBD1 (5 bases). This CDR3 is built from 13 residues. With 2 bases removed from V and 8 bases from J, the gap between germline ends came to 12 bases. The CDR3 bases are TGTGCCAGCAGTTTACAGCGGGGCCGAGGCTACACCTTC. Translating it yields CASSLQRGRGYTF.

This chain uses TRBV7-9 with TRBJ1-5; D possibly corresponds to TRBD1 (5 bases). Germline V CDR1 and CDR2: SEHNR, FQNEAQ (reference sequence). Trimming cost V 1 base and J 2 bases, with 9 bases left between them. The CDR3 runs to 15 residues. The chain's CDR3 is CASSLEGGGNQPQHF. The CDR3 region has the DNA TGTGCCAGCAGCTTAGAAGGAGGGGGCAATCAGCCCCAGCATTTT.

The gene calls are TRBV4-2 and TRBJ1-5; possibly TRBD1 for D (5 bases). The CDR3 spans 16 residues. V was cut by 1 base and J by 4 bases, with 14 bases left in between. Germline V lookup: CDR1 LGHNA, CDR2 YNFKEQ. Here the CDR3 reads CASSQGRAVTNQPQHF. CDR3 nucleotide sequence: TGTGCCAGCAGCCAAGGCAGGGCGGTTACTAATCAGCCCCAGCATTTT.

V is TRBV7-9 and J is TRBJ1-4; 8 bases are shared with TRBD1. The V segment lost 7 bases and the J segment 13 bases; nucleotides outside the gene matches: 17. The CDR3 covers 15 residues. Germline CDR1 and CDR2: SEHNR and FQNEAQ (reference sequence). In DNA form, the CDR3 reads TGTGCCAGCAACTCAGGGACAGGTACCCTCGAGGGACTGTTTTTT. Translating gives CASNSGTGTLEGLFF.

The chain couples TRBV7-8 to TRBJ1-5, with a weak D call TRBD1 (5 bases). CDR1 and CDR2 (germline): SGHVS, FQNEAQ. The CDR3 loop spans 14 amino acids. V lost 5 bases and J 2 bases, leaving 10 bases between the germline ends. The CDR3: CASSLDRRNQPQHF. In DNA, the CDR3 is TGTGCCAGCAGCCTCGACAGACGCAATCAGCCCCAGCATTTT.

The J gene is TRBJ2-1, the V gene TRBV7-2; TRBD2 agrees at 12 bases. Germline V gives CDR1 SGHTA, CDR2 FQGNSA. The CDR3 loop spans 19 amino acids. Trimming at V came to 3 bases and at J to 6 bases, leaving 15 bases not matched to a gene. The CDR3 here is CASSLRGVILAGGPNEQFF. The CDR3 region has the DNA TGTGCCAGCAGCTTGCGCGGGGTGATTCTAGCGGGGGGGCCCAATGAGCAGTTCTTC.